This T cell receptor beta chain was identified in a study of beta chain features in type 1 diabetes. Overall study findings and caveats: TCRB CDR3s from Type 1 diabetes patients were moderately but significantly shorter in all four CD4+ subsets.

This clone was seen more than once but under ten times. Antigen: not known. Trimming removed 3 bases at V and 3 bases at J, with 7 bases between. The germline V gene encodes CDR1 GTSNPN and CDR2 SVGIG (reference sequence). This CDR3 spans 12 amino acids. Isolated RNA was reverse transcribed in full, so expressed TCRB transcripts were sequenced. Sequenced by immunoSEQ multiplex PCR; TCRdb stores in-frame clones only, minus some. Of around 650,000 clones in the sample, roughly 12% were seen once. The chain is built from TRBV30 and TRBJ2-3; D gene uncertain. The sample comprised naive CD4+ T cells from blood. The TCR comes from a young man with type 1 diabetes. CDR3 residues: CAWRGLTDTQYF. CDR3 in DNA: TGTGCCTGGAGAGGCCTAACAGATACGCAGTATTTT.